Below, 29 T cell receptor beta chains from the same sample are listed, as sequenced in a study of Tregs in tolerant kidney transplant recipients. Clones were read by immunoSEQ multiplex PCR, and TCRdb kept only the in-frame ones, dropping some. Counted here are about 110,000 clones, around 91% occurring once; the ten biggest clones make up 0.34%. Sequencing used CD4+ T cells from blood, obtained before the transplant. These receptors were taken from a human donor who received a combined kidney and bone marrow transplant.

The chain uses TRBV10-3 and TRBJ2-7; D remains unclear. The CDR3 runs 12 residues. V was pared by 6 bases and J by 6 bases, with 12 bases between. Per germline, CDR1 ENHRY and CDR2 SYGVKD. The DNA for the CDR3 is TGTGCCATCAGGTCTACGGCGGTCGAGCAGTACTTC. Protein: CAIRSTAVEQYF.

This chain links TRBV9 with TRBJ2-5; weak D call: TRBD2 (7 bases). Germline CDR1 reads SGDLS; CDR2 reads YYNGEE. With 2 bases removed from V and 0 bases from J, the gap between germline ends came to 11 bases. CDR3 length equals 15 residues. The CDR3 reads CASSVSGGNQETQYF. The CDR3 nucleotides are TGTGCCAGCAGCGTTTCGGGGGGCAACCAAGAGACCCAGTACTTC.

The J gene is TRBJ2-7, the V gene TRBV4-1; tentatively, D is TRBD1 (5 bases). Germline CDR1 and CDR2: MGHRA and YSYEKL. Trimming left V 0 bases short and J 2 bases short, with 14 bases between. The CDR3 sequence is 16 residues long. DNA of the CDR3: TGCGCCAGCAGCCAAGAGACTTCAGACAGCGCCTACGAGCAGTACTTC. This gives the protein CASSQETSDSAYEQYF.

This clone is a singleton in its sample. The V gene is TRBV15, the J gene TRBJ2-1, with D possibly being TRBD1 (5 bases). The CDR3 extends over 15 amino acids. Germline V gene lookup returns CDR1 LNHNV and CDR2 YYDKDF (reference sequence). V lost 1 base and J 5 bases, leaving 12 bases between the germline ends. Here the CDR3 DNA reads TGTGCCACCAGCAGAGCCACGACAGTGAACAATGAGCAGTTCTTC. Translating it yields CATSRATTVNNEQFF.

V usage is TRBV19 and J usage is TRBJ2-7; tentative D call: TRBD1 (6 bases). CDR3 length: 14 residues. V dropped 4 bases and J dropped 2 bases, with 12 bases sitting between them. CDR1 is LNHDA and CDR2 is SQIVND in the germline V gene (reference sequence). The CDR3 loop reads CASSNPGAPYEQYF. CDR3 in DNA: TGTGCCAGTAGTAATCCAGGGGCACCCTACGAGCAGTACTTC. Full variable domain (missing parts from reference TRBV19 and TRBJ2-7): DGGITQSPKYLFRKEGQNVTLSCEQNLNHDAMYWYRQDPGQGLRLIYYSQIVNDFQKGDIAEGYSVSREKKESFPLTVTSAQKNPTAFYLCASSNPGAPYEQYFGPGTRLTVT.

The V gene is TRBV6-1, the J gene TRBJ2-3; no reliable D call. CDR3 size: 12 residues. The V end was cut by 4 bases, the J end by 4 bases, with 6 bases between. The germline CDR1 and CDR2 sequences are MNHNS and SASEGT. In DNA, the CDR3 is TGTGCCAGCAGTGTACTGGCAGATACGCAGTATTTT. It encodes CASSVLADTQYF.

The V and J genes are TRBV2 and TRBJ2-3; D gene unclear. Germline V lookup: CDR1 SNHLY, CDR2 FYNNEI. Trimming removed 3 bases from V and 7 bases from J, with 5 bases in between. The CDR3 is 11 amino acids. CDR3 in DNA: TGTGCCAGCAGTGACGGGTATACGCAGTATTTT. This encodes CASSDGYTQYF.

On this clone: This same CDR3 is encoded by further DNA sequences in the sample. The genes are TRBV5-1 and TRBJ2-5; D gene ambiguous. The germline gives CDR1 SGHRS, CDR2 YFSETQ. CDR3 size: 14 residues. The V end lost 0 bases, the J end lost 2 bases, and 8 bases lay between the germline ends. The CDR3 DNA follows: TGCGCCAGCAGCTTGGGTGCGGTGCAAGAGACCCAGTACTTC. Translating gives CASSLGAVQETQYF.

The gene calls are TRBV5-1 and TRBJ2-7, with no clear D. Germline assignment: CDR1 SGHRS and CDR2 YFSETQ. This CDR3 spans 16 amino acids. Trimming took off 0 bases at V and 0 bases at J, with 13 bases between the two ends. CDR3 residues: CASSLDAGPSSYEQYF. CDR3 coding DNA: TGCGCCAGCAGCTTGGACGCCGGCCCTAGCTCCTACGAGCAGTACTTC.

The chain uses TRBV30 and TRBJ2-5; TRBD2 aligns across 8 bases. The germline CDR1 and CDR2 sequences are GTSNPN and SVGIG (reference sequence). Trimming removed 5 bases from V and 2 bases from J; junction bases left unmatched: 7. The length of the CDR3 is 14 residues. The CDR3: CAWAEGLVQETQYF. CDR3 nucleotide sequence: TGTGCCTGGGCAGAGGGACTAGTGCAAGAGACCCAGTACTTC.

The chain joins TRBV10-2 to TRBJ1-6, with a possible D match to TRBD1 (5 bases). CDR3 length: 13 amino acids. The V end lost 2 bases, the J end lost 6 bases, and 5 bases lay between the germline ends. The germline gives CDR1 WSHSY, CDR2 SAAADI. This CDR3 reads CASSEDSNSPLHF. CDR3 sequence (DNA): TGCGCCAGCAGTGAGGACAGTAATTCACCCCTCCACTTT.

V and J are TRBV10-3 and TRBJ2-7; TRBD2 agrees at 7 bases. From germline, CDR1 is ENHRY and CDR2 SYGVKD. V lost 8 bases and J lost 0; bases outside the gene matches: 4. This CDR3 is built from 13 residues. The CDR3 region has the DNA TGTGCCATCGCAGCGGGGAGCTCCTACGAGCAGTACTTC. This encodes CAIAAGSSYEQYF.

V usage is TRBV5-6 and J usage is TRBJ1-2; D is ambiguous. V was pared by 6 bases and J by 4 bases, with 13 bases between. CDR3 length: 13 amino acids. Germline CDR1 is SGHDT and CDR2 is YYEEEE. The chain's CDR3 is CASTSGGLYGYTF. For the CDR3, the DNA is TGTGCCAGCACCTCCGGCGGCCTCTATGGCTACACCTTC.

The chain employs TRBV5-8 and TRBJ1-4; 8 positions match TRBD1. The CDR3 runs to 15 residues. Germline CDR1 SGHTS, CDR2 YDEGEE. The ends lost 4 bases at V and 5 bases at J; junction bases unmatched: 7. The CDR3 region is CASSVRDRRNEKLFF. The CDR3 DNA reads as TGTGCCAGCAGCGTACGGGACAGGAGGAATGAAAAACTGTTTTTT.

The CDR3 DNA follows: TGTGCCAGTAGTATCTCGGGGAACAATGAGCAGTTCTTC. Translation: CASSISGNNEQFF. The chain combines TRBV19 with TRBJ2-1; weak D call: TRBD2 (5 bases). This CDR3 is 13 amino acids long. Germline V gene data show CDR1 as LNHDA and CDR2 as SQIVND (reference sequence). V was trimmed by 3 bases and J by 5 bases, leaving 8 bases between them.

The chain joins TRBV18 to TRBJ2-1, with a tentative D call TRBD2 (6 bases). In germline, CDR1 is KGHSH, CDR2 LQKENI. V gave up 3 bases and J gave up 6 bases, with 12 bases separating them. The length of the CDR3 is 14 residues. Here the CDR3 DNA reads TGTGCCAGCTCACCCCAGCGGGTTAGCAATGAGCAGTTCTTC. It translates to CASSPQRVSNEQFF.

The chain uses TRBV27 and TRBJ2-1; 9 positions match TRBD1. The length of the CDR3 is 16 residues. Germline V gene sequence: CDR1 MNHEY, CDR2 SMNVEV (reference sequence). The V and J ends lost 4 bases and 4 bases, in that order; junction bases with no gene match: 8. DNA of the CDR3: TGTGCCAGCAGTTCGCCTACGACAGGGGGTTACAATGAGCAGTTCTTC. Its translation is CASSSPTTGGYNEQFF.

This rearrangement joins TRBV5-6 to TRBJ2-5, with 8 positions matching TRBD1. V was clipped by 4 bases and J by 2 bases; unmatched bases: 10. The CDR3 spans 16 residues. Per the germline V gene, CDR1 is SGHDT and CDR2 is YYEEEE. The CDR3 reads CASSQLPGTGQETQYF. Here the CDR3 DNA reads TGTGCCAGCAGCCAATTACCGGGGACAGGACAAGAGACCCAGTACTTC.

The V call is TRBV7-9, the J call TRBJ1-4; D remains unclear. The CDR3 length is 14 residues. Trimming took off 0 bases at V and 8 bases at J, with 10 bases between the two ends. The germline gives CDR1 SEHNR, CDR2 FQNEAQ (reference sequence). Here the CDR3 reads CASSLAGGQEKLFF. CDR3 coding DNA: TGTGCCAGCAGCTTAGCAGGCGGGCAGGAAAAACTGTTTTTT.

The chain has TRBV21-1 and TRBJ2-7; the table's TRBD2 call for D was not verified on the DNA. TRBV21-1 has pseudogene status. The CDR3 length is 15 residues. The CDR3 nucleotides read TGTGCCAGCAGCAAAGCCTCAGGGAGGTGCTACGAGCAGTACTTC. Encoded protein: CASSKASGRCYEQYF.

The chain recombines TRBV4-1 with TRBJ1-2, with TRBD1 matching over 8 bases. CDR3 length: 14 amino acids. Germline lookup yields CDR1 MGHRA and CDR2 YSYEKL. With 1 base clipped from V and 4 bases from J, the junction kept 2 bases outside the gene matches. The CDR3 here is CASSQGTGSYGYTF. Here the CDR3 DNA reads TGCGCCAGCAGCCAAGGGACAGGGTCCTATGGCTACACCTTC.

This clone has a single count. The chain is built from TRBV6-6 and TRBJ2-1; D might be TRBD2 (5 bases). Deletions cut 6 bases from V and 4 bases from J, with 10 bases between. Germline CDR1 is MNHNY and CDR2 is SVGAGI (reference sequence). This CDR3 contains 13 residues. CDR3: CASSPEGYNEQFF. As DNA, the CDR3 is TGTGCCAGCAGCCCCGAGGGATACAATGAGCAGTTCTTC.

The V call is TRBV14, the J call TRBJ2-7, with 7 bases aligning to TRBD2. Germline-derived CDR1 and CDR2 are SGHDN and FVKESK. Losses at the gene ends were 1 base for V and 5 bases for J; bases not matched to a gene: 11. The CDR3 has 16 residues. Here the CDR3 reads CASSQARSAGRDEQYF. In DNA, the CDR3 is TGTGCCAGCAGCCAAGCCCGGTCAGCGGGACGCGACGAGCAGTACTTC. The complete variable domain, with remaining parts taken from reference TRBV14 and TRBJ2-7, reads EAGVTQFPSHSVIEKGQTVTLRCDPISGHDNLYWYRRVMGKEIKFLLHFVKESKQDESGMPNNRFLAERTGGTYSTLKVQPAELEDSGVYFCASSQARSAGRDEQYFGPGTRLTVT.

The chain links TRBV18 to TRBJ2-5; TRBD1 might be the D (6 bases). V lost 4 bases and J 4 bases, leaving 13 bases between the germline ends. Germline CDR1 and CDR2: KGHSH and LQKENI. The CDR3 spans 14 residues. This CDR3 reads CASSRSLGGETQYF. In DNA form, the CDR3 reads TGTGCCAGCTCACGCTCGTTAGGGGGAGAGACCCAGTACTTC.

The genes are TRBV10-3 and TRBJ1-1; D might be TRBD1 (5 bases). The CDR3 is 16 amino acids. Germline CDR1 and CDR2: ENHRY and SYGVKD. Trimming took off 2 bases at V and 0 bases at J, with 13 bases between the two ends. CDR3 DNA: TGTGCCATCAGTGAGACTTGGGGGAGGTTGAACACTGAAGCTTTCTTT. Protein: CAISETWGRLNTEAFF.

The V gene is TRBV6-6, the J gene TRBJ2-7; perhaps TRBD1 as D (6 bases). Trimming took off 5 bases at V and 5 bases at J, with 10 bases between the two ends. CDR3 size: 12 residues. The V gene's germline CDR1 is MNHNY and CDR2 SVGAGI (reference sequence). The CDR3 reads CASSSRGDEQYF. The DNA of the CDR3 is TGTGCCAGCAGTAGCAGGGGCGACGAGCAGTACTTC.

The chain recombines TRBV2 with TRBJ2-1; possible D gene TRBD2, 6 bases. Per the germline V gene, CDR1 is SNHLY and CDR2 is FYNNEI. CDR3 length: 18 amino acids. Trimming removed 4 bases from V and 9 bases from J, with 28 bases in between. CDR3 sequence: CASSVRPLGAILGGEQFF. In DNA, the CDR3 is TGTGCCAGCAGTGTTCGCCCCCTCGGGGCCATTTTGGGGGGTGAGCAGTTCTTC.

The chain joins TRBV30 to TRBJ1-1, with no clear D. From germline, CDR1 is GTSNPN and CDR2 SVGIG (reference sequence). Trimming cost V 0 bases and J 5 bases, with 10 bases left between them. This CDR3 has 13 amino acids. For the CDR3, the DNA is TGTGCCTGGAGTGTAGATGACGGGACTGAAGCTTTCTTT. Protein: CAWSVDDGTEAFF.

The chain recombines TRBV12-5 with TRBJ2-1; TRBD2 agrees at 10 bases. This CDR3 is 15 amino acids long. Per germline, CDR1 LGHNT and CDR2 FRNRAP. The V and J ends lost 1 base and 8 bases, in that order; junction bases with no gene match: 5. CDR3 protein: CASGLALAGVHEQFF. The CDR3 coding sequence is TGTGCTAGTGGTTTGGCGCTAGCGGGAGTCCATGAGCAGTTCTTC.